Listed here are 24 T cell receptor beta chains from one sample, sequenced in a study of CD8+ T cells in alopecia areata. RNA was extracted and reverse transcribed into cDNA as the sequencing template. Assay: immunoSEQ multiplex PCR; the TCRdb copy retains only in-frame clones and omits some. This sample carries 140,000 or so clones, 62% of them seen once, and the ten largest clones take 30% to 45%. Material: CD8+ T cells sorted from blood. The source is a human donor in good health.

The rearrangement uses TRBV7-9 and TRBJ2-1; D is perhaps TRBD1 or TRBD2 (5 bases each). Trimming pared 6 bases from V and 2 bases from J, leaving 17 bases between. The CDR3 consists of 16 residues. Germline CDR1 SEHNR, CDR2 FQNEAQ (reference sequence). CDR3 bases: TGTGCCAGCAGGAATACCGGGGCCGGCCCCTACAATGAGCAGTTCTTC. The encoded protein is CASRNTGAGPYNEQFF.

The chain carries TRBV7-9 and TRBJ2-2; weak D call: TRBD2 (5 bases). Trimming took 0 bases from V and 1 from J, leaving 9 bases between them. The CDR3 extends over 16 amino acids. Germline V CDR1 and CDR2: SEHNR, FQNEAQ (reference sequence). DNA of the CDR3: TGTGCCAGCAGCTTAGCCGACTATTTGAACACCGGGGAGCTGTTTTTT. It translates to CASSLADYLNTGELFF.

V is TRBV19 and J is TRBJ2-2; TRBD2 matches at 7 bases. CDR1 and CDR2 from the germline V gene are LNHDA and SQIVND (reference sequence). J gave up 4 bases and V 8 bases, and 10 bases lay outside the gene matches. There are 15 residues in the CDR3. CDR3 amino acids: CASAVLAAGTGELFF. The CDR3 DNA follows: TGTGCCAGTGCCGTTCTAGCGGCCGGCACCGGGGAGCTGTTTTTT.

This CDR3 is CASSVEYPGTPTDTQYF. In nucleotides, the CDR3 is TGTGCCAGCAGCGTGGAGTACCCCGGGACGCCGACAGATACGCAGTATTTT. This sequence joins TRBV9 and TRBJ2-3; D possibly uses TRBD1 or TRBD2 (5 bases each). Trimming removed 2 bases at V and 3 bases at J, with 19 bases between. The germline CDR1 and CDR2 sequences are SGDLS and YYNGEE. This CDR3 is built from 17 residues.

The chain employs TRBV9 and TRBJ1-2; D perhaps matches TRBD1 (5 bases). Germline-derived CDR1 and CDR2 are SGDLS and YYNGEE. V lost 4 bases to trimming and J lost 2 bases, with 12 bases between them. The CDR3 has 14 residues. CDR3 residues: CASSPAGFNYGYTF. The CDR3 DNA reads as TGTGCCAGCAGCCCTGCAGGGTTCAACTATGGCTACACCTTC.

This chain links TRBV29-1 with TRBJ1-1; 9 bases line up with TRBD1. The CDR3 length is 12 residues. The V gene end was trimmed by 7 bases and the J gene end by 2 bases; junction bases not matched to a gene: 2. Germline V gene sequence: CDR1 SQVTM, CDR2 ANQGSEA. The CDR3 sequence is CSAQGANTEAFF. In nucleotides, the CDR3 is TGCAGCGCACAGGGGGCAAACACTGAAGCTTTCTTT. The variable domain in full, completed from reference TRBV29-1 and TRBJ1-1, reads SAVISQKPSRDICQRGTSLTIQCQVDSQVTMMFWYRQQPGQSLTLIATANQGSEATYESGFVIDKFPISRPNLTFSTLTVSNMSPEDSSIYLCSAQGANTEAFFGQGTRLTVV.

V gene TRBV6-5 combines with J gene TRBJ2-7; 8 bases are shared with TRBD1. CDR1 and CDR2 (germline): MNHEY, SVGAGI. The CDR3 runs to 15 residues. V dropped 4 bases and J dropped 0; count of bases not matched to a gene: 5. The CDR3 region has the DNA TGTGCCAGCAGTTCACGGACAGGGAGCTCCTACGAGCAGTACTTC. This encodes CASSSRTGSSYEQYF.

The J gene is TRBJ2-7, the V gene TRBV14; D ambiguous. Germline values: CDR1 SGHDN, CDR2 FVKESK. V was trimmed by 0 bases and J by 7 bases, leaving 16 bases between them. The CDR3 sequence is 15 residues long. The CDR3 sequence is CASSQDLVGLEEQYF. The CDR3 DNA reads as TGTGCCAGCAGCCAAGATCTGGTTGGGCTCGAGGAGCAGTACTTC.

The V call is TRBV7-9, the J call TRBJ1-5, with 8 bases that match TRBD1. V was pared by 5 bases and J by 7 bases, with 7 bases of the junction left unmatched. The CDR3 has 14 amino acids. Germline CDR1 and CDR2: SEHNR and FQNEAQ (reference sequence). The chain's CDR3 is CASSPDRGDQPQHF. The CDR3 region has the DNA TGTGCCAGCAGCCCTGACAGGGGTGACCAGCCCCAGCATTTT. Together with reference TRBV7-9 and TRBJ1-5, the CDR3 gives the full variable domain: DTGVSQNPRHKITKRGQNVTFRCDPISEHNRLYWYRQTLGQGPEFLTYFQNEAQLEKSRLLSDRFSAERPKGSFSTLEIQRTEQGDSAMYLCASSPDRGDQPQHFGDGTRLSIL.

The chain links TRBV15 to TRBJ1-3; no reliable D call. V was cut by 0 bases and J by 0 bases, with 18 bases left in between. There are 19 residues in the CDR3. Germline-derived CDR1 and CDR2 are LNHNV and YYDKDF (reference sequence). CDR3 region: CATSRDPGVGHSSGNTIYF. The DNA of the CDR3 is TGTGCCACCAGCAGAGATCCCGGGGTAGGGCACAGCTCTGGAAACACCATATATTTT.

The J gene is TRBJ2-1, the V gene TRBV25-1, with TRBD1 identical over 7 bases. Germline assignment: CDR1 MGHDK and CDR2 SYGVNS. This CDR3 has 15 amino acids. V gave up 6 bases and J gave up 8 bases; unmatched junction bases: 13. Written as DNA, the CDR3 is TGTGCCAGCAGCGAAACAGGGGTGAAGTGGTATGAGCAGTTCTTC. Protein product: CASSETGVKWYEQFF. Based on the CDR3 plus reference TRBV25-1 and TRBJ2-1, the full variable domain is EADIYQTPRYLVIGTGKKITLECSQTMGHDKMYWYQQDPGMELHLIHYSYGVNSTEKGDLSSESTVSRIRTEHFPLTLESARPSHTSQYLCASSETGVKWYEQFFGPGTRLTVL.

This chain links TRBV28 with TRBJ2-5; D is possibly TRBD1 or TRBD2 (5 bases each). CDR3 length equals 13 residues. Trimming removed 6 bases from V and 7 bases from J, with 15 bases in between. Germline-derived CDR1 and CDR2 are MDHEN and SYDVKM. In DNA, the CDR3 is TGTGCCAGCAGAAAGGGACCGTACCTGACCCAGTACTTC. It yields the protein CASRKGPYLTQYF.

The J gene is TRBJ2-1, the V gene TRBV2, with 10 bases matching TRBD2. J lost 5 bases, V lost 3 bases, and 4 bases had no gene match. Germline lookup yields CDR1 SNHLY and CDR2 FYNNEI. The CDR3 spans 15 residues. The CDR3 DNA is TGTGCCAGCAGTGACACTAGCGGGATGAACAATGAGCAGTTCTTC. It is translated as CASSDTSGMNNEQFF.

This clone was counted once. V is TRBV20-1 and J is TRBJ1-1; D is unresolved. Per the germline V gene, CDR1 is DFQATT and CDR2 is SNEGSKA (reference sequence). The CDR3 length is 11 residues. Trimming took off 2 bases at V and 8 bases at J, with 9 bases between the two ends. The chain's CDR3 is CSARTGYEAFF. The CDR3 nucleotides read TGCAGTGCTAGAACCGGGTACGAAGCTTTCTTT.

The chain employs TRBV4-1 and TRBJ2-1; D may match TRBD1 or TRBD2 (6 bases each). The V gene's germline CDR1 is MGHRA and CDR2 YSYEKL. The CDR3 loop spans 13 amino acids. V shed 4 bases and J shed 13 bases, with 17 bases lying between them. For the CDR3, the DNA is TGCGCCAGCAGCCTCAGCCCGGGGGACAATCAGTTCTTC. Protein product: CASSLSPGDNQFF.

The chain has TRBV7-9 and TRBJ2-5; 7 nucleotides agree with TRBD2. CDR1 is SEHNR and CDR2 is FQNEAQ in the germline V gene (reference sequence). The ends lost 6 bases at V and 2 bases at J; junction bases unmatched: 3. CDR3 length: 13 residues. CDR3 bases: TGTGCCAGCAGAACGGGGGGACAAGAGACCCAGTACTTC. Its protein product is CASRTGGQETQYF.

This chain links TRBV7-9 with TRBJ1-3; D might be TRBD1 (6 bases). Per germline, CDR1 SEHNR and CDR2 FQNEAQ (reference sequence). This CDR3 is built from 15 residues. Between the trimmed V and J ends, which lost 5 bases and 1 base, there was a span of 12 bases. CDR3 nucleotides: TGTGCCAGCAGCACCCTACAGGGATCTGGAAACACCATATATTTT. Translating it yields CASSTLQGSGNTIYF.

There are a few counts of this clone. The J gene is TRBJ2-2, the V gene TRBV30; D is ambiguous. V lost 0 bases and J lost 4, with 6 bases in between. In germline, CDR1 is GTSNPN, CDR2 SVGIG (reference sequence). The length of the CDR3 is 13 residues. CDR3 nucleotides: TGTGCCTGGAGTGTACTCGCCACCGGGGAGCTGTTTTTT. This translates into CAWSVLATGELFF.

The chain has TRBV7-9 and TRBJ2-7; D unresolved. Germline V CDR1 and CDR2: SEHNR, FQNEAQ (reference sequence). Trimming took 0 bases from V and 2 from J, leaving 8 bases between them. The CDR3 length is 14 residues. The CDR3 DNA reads TGTGCCAGCAGCTTAGCCAACGGGCCCTACGAGCAGTACTTC. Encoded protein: CASSLANGPYEQYF.

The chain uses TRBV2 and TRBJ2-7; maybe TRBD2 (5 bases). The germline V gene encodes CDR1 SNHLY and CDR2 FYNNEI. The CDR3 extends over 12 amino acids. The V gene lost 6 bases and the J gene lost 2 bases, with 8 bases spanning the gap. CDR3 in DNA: TGTGCCAGCAGGTACGGGGCCTACGAGCAGTACTTC. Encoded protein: CASRYGAYEQYF.

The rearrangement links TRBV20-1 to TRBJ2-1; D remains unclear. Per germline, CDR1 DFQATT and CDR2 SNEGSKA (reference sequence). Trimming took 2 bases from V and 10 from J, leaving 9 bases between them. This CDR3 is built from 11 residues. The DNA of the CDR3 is TGCAGTGCTAGATCTGGGCGGGAGCAGTTCTTC. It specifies CSARSGREQFF.

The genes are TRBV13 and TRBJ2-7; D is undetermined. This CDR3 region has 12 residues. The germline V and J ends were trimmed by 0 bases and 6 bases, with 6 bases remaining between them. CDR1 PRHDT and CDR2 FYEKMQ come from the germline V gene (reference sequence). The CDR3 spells CASSLGQSEQYF. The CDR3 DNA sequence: TGTGCCAGCAGCTTAGGTCAAAGCGAGCAGTACTTC.

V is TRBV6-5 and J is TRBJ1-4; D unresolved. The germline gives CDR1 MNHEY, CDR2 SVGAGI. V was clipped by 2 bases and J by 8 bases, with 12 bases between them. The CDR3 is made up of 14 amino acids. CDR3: CASSYIQFGEKLFF. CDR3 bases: TGTGCCAGCAGTTACATACAGTTCGGCGAAAAACTGTTTTTT.

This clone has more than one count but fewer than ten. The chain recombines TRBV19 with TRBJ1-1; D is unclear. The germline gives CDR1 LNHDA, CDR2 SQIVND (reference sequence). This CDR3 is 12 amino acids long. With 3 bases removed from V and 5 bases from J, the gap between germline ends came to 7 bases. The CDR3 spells CASSIGQTEAFF. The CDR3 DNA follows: TGTGCCAGTAGTATTGGTCAAACTGAAGCTTTCTTT. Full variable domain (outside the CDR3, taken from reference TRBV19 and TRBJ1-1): DGGITQSPKYLFRKEGQNVTLSCEQNLNHDAMYWYRQDPGQGLRLIYYSQIVNDFQKGDIAEGYSVSREKKESFPLTVTSAQKNPTAFYLCASSIGQTEAFFGQGTRLTVV.